This entry lists 30 T cell receptor beta chains sequenced from one sample in a study of shared clonotypes between healthy human individuals. Data came from immunoSEQ multiplex PCR; TCRdb stores just in-frame clones and leaves some out. The repertoire includes 2,500,000 or so clones, approximately 92% of them detected once, and more than 0.12% sits in the top ten. Sequenced sample: naive CD4+ T cells sorted from blood. Subset in this sample: CD45RA+ positively selected. The receptor set was obtained from a man between 18 and 35 years old in good health.

To note about this clone: Other DNA sequences of this sample code for an identical CDR3. The chain has TRBV7-2 and TRBJ2-5, with 8 positions matching TRBD2. Trimming cost V 5 bases and J 5 bases; bases outside gene matches: 4. The CDR3 contains 13 residues. The germline gives CDR1 SGHTA, CDR2 FQGNSA. The CDR3 loop reads CASSPRLAETQYF. CDR3 bases: TGTGCCAGCAGCCCCCGACTAGCGGAGACCCAGTACTTC.

The chain links TRBV28 to TRBJ1-5; 7 bases fit TRBD1. V gave up 6 bases and J gave up 5 bases; unmatched junction bases: 10. This CDR3 has 15 residues. From germline, CDR1 is MDHEN and CDR2 SYDVKM. Here the CDR3 DNA reads TGTGCCAGCAGCCGGCCAGACAGGGACGATCAGCCCCAGCATTTT. This sequence encodes CASSRPDRDDQPQHF.

The V gene is TRBV7-8, the J gene TRBJ2-5; D may be TRBD2 (6 bases). The V gene's germline CDR1 is SGHVS and CDR2 FQNEAQ. The CDR3 sequence is 12 residues long. V was shortened by 1 base and J by 7 bases, with 7 bases between the two germline ends. CDR3 bases: TGTGCCAGCAGCTTAGAGGGAGGGACCCAGTACTTC. Its protein is CASSLEGGTQYF.

The chain links TRBV5-4 to TRBJ2-2, with 13 bases that match TRBD2. The length of the CDR3 is 16 residues. The ends lost 3 bases at V and 8 bases at J; junction bases unmatched: 7. Germline CDR1 and CDR2: SGHNT and YYREEE (reference sequence). This CDR3 reads CASSSGGLAGSGELFF. The CDR3 nucleotides are TGTGCCAGCAGCTCCGGGGGACTAGCGGGATCTGGGGAGCTGTTTTTT.

V is TRBV11-2 and J is TRBJ2-4; D assignment may be TRBD1 or TRBD2 (6 bases each). Between the trimmed V and J ends, which lost 2 bases and 3 bases, there was a span of 14 bases. CDR3 length: 16 residues. The V gene's germline CDR1 is SGHAT and CDR2 FQNNGV. CDR3 nucleotides: TGTGCCAGCAGCTTATCTGGGGGGCCGGGCAAAAACATTCAGTACTTC. Amino acids: CASSLSGGPGKNIQYF.

The CDR3 region is CASSLNGGAVNYGYTF. In DNA form, the CDR3 reads TGTGCCAGTAGTCTAAATGGTGGGGCGGTAAACTATGGCTACACCTTC. The V gene is TRBV19, the J gene TRBJ1-2; a possible D gene is TRBD1 (5 bases). The CDR3 contains 16 residues. V dropped 5 bases and J dropped 2 bases, with 18 bases sitting between them. Germline values: CDR1 LNHDA, CDR2 SQIVND (reference sequence). The complete variable domain, with remaining parts taken from reference TRBV19 and TRBJ1-2, reads DGGITQSPKYLFRKEGQNVTLSCEQNLNHDAMYWYRQDPGQGLRLIYYSQIVNDFQKGDIAEGYSVSREKKESFPLTVTSAQKNPTAFYLCASSLNGGAVNYGYTFGSGTRLTVV.

This clone was counted a single time. This chain links TRBV7-6 with TRBJ2-5; no firm D call. Between the trimmed V and J ends, which lost 7 bases and 1 base, there was a span of 10 bases. CDR3 size: 13 residues. Germline CDR1 SGHVS, CDR2 FNYEAQ. The CDR3 here is CASIPTPQETQYF. CDR3 DNA sequence: TGTGCCAGCATCCCCACCCCCCAAGAGACCCAGTACTTC.

Comments on this clone: This same CDR3 is encoded by further DNA sequences in the sample. This chain uses TRBV6-6 with TRBJ2-5; D unclear. V lost 3 bases to trimming and J lost 4 bases, with 6 bases between them. Germline V CDR1 and CDR2: MNHNY, SVGAGI (reference sequence). CDR3 size: 12 residues. DNA of the CDR3: TGTGCCAGCAGTTATAGCTTAGAGACCCAGTACTTC. It codes for CASSYSLETQYF.

The V call is TRBV23-1, the J call TRBJ1-5; weak D call: TRBD1 (6 bases). TRBV23-1 is flagged as an ORF with uncertain function. The CDR3 loop spans 18 amino acids. V shed 0 bases and J shed 1 base, with 16 bases lying between them. CDR3 in amino acids: CASSQSGRDNGSNQPQHF. In DNA form, the CDR3 reads TGCGCCAGCAGTCAATCTGGCAGGGACAATGGAAGCAATCAGCCCCAGCATTTT.

Details on this clone: The same CDR3 is also encoded by other DNA sequences in this sample. This chain connects TRBV19 to TRBJ1-5, with TRBD1 matching over 7 bases. V dropped 3 bases and J dropped 3; count of bases not matched to a gene: 5. CDR3 length: 15 residues. Germline V gene data show CDR1 as LNHDA and CDR2 as SQIVND (reference sequence). This CDR3 reads CASSIRTGVNQPQHF. The CDR3 bases are TGTGCCAGTAGTATCAGGACAGGCGTCAATCAGCCCCAGCATTTT. The full variable domain, its missing parts supplied by reference TRBV19 and TRBJ1-5, is DGGITQSPKYLFRKEGQNVTLSCEQNLNHDAMYWYRQDPGQGLRLIYYSQIVNDFQKGDIAEGYSVSREKKESFPLTVTSAQKNPTAFYLCASSIRTGVNQPQHFGDGTRLSIL.

This chain links TRBV30 with TRBJ2-1; TRBD1 or TRBD2 may be the D gene (5 bases each). Germline CDR1 is GTSNPN and CDR2 is SVGIG (reference sequence). The V gene lost 5 bases and the J gene lost 0 bases, with 8 bases spanning the gap. The length of the CDR3 is 13 residues. Here the CDR3 DNA reads TGTGCCTGGGGGGGAAACTCCTACAATGAGCAGTTCTTC. It encodes CAWGGNSYNEQFF. The full variable domain, in which reference TRBV30 and TRBJ2-1 provide the parts outside the CDR3, is SQTIHQWPATLVQPVGSPLSLECTVEGTSNPNLYWYRQAAGRGLQLLFYSVGIGQISSEVPQNLSASRPQDRQFILSSKKLLLSDSGFYLCAWGGNSYNEQFFGPGTRLTVL.

The rearrangement links TRBV2 to TRBJ1-1, with D unresolved. This CDR3 is built from 13 residues. The V gene lost 7 bases and the J gene lost 3 bases, with 12 bases spanning the gap. Germline assignment: CDR1 SNHLY and CDR2 FYNNEI. The CDR3 loop reads CASIQYQDTEAFF. The CDR3 coding sequence is TGTGCCAGCATCCAGTATCAGGACACTGAAGCTTTCTTT.

A few counts support this clone. The CDR3 nucleotides are TGTGCCAGCAGTCAAGGACGGTACTATGGCTACACCTTC. Protein: CASSQGRYYGYTF. The rearrangement links TRBV6-6 to TRBJ1-2; D is uncertain. Germline loops: CDR1 MNHNY, CDR2 SVGAGI (reference sequence). V lost 5 bases, J lost 3 bases, and 10 bases lay in between. The CDR3 extends over 13 amino acids.

The chain recombines TRBV27 with TRBJ2-2; D remains ambiguous. Germline CDR1 reads MNHEY; CDR2 reads SMNVEV (reference sequence). V lost 3 bases, J lost 8 bases, and 10 bases lay in between. This CDR3 comprises 13 residues. CDR3 amino acids: CASSFLAAGELFF. Here the CDR3 DNA reads TGTGCCAGCAGTTTCCTCGCTGCTGGGGAGCTGTTTTTT.

The chain has TRBV2 and TRBJ2-6; 10 bases are shared with TRBD1. Germline V gene sequence: CDR1 SNHLY, CDR2 FYNNEI. The CDR3 is made up of 17 amino acids. V lost 6 bases to trimming and J lost 2 bases; unmatched junction nucleotides: 7. CDR3 sequence: CASSRPGTGAGANVLTF. In DNA form, the CDR3 reads TGTGCCAGCAGCCGTCCCGGGACAGGGGCTGGGGCCAACGTCCTGACTTTC.

The chain has TRBV19 and TRBJ1-3; no reliable D call. V was trimmed by 3 bases and J by 0 bases, leaving 9 bases between them. CDR1 is LNHDA and CDR2 is SQIVND in the germline V gene (reference sequence). CDR3 length: 15 amino acids. The CDR3 nucleotides read TGTGCCAGTAGTATGGATCCGCTCTCTGGAAACACCATATATTTT. This encodes CASSMDPLSGNTIYF.

The chain recombines TRBV19 with TRBJ2-7; 7 bases agree with TRBD2. With 9 bases clipped from V and 1 base from J, the junction kept 6 bases outside the gene matches. Germline V gene lookup returns CDR1 LNHDA and CDR2 SQIVND (reference sequence). The CDR3 covers 13 residues. CDR3 in DNA: TGTGCCAGCGCAGCGGGAAAATCCTACGAGCAGTACTTC. This sequence encodes CASAAGKSYEQYF.

The V call is TRBV6-4, the J call TRBJ1-3; D unresolved. Germline V gene sequence: CDR1 MRHNA, CDR2 SNTAGT. V lost 0 bases, J lost 2 bases, and 14 bases lay in between. The CDR3 covers 17 residues. In nucleotides, the CDR3 is TGTGCCAGCAGTGACTCGAATCGTTTGGCTACTGGAAACACCATATATTTT. Amino acid sequence: CASSDSNRLATGNTIYF.

The genes are TRBV6-1 and TRBJ1-5, with a weak D call TRBD1 (5 bases). This CDR3 is 13 amino acids long. V was shortened by 9 bases and J by 0 bases, with 9 bases between the two germline ends. CDR1 and CDR2 from the germline V gene are MNHNS and SASEGT. CDR3 DNA: TGTGCCAGTGAGGGGAATAGCAATCAGCCCCAGCATTTT. This gives the protein CASEGNSNQPQHF.

The V gene is TRBV5-1, the J gene TRBJ2-6; tentatively, D is TRBD2 (5 bases). The ends were cut back, 7 bases at V and 2 bases at J, with 10 bases in the middle. The CDR3 has 14 residues. Germline V gives CDR1 SGHRS, CDR2 YFSETQ. Written as DNA, the CDR3 is TGCGCCAGCGAGGGTTCTCCTGGGGCCAACGTCCTGACTTTC. Translated: CASEGSPGANVLTF.

This chain connects TRBV5-4 to TRBJ2-7; D is unclear. Germline CDR1 and CDR2: SGHNT and YYREEE (reference sequence). Trimming took 2 bases from V and 2 from J, leaving 8 bases between them. CDR3 size: 13 residues. CDR3 residues: CASSLPQTYEQYF. CDR3 DNA sequence: TGTGCCAGCAGCTTACCCCAAACCTACGAGCAGTACTTC.

This clone was seen only once. In DNA, the CDR3 is TGCGCCAGCAGGCCAAGCGCTGTAACAGCTTCCCCAAACTATGGCTACACCTTC. Protein: CASRPSAVTASPNYGYTF. This chain joins TRBV5-1 and TRBJ1-2; D remains unclear. CDR3 length: 18 amino acids. Germline V gives CDR1 SGHRS, CDR2 YFSETQ. V lost 5 bases and J 2 bases, leaving 25 bases between the germline ends.

The gene calls are TRBV19 and TRBJ2-7, with no clear D. Trimming pared 3 bases from V and 3 bases from J, leaving 12 bases between. The CDR3 covers 14 residues. Per germline, CDR1 LNHDA and CDR2 SQIVND (reference sequence). CDR3 amino acids: CASSIRNQDYEQYF. CDR3 DNA: TGTGCCAGTAGTATCCGTAATCAGGACTACGAGCAGTACTTC. The complete variable domain, with remaining parts taken from reference TRBV19 and TRBJ2-7, reads DGGITQSPKYLFRKEGQNVTLSCEQNLNHDAMYWYRQDPGQGLRLIYYSQIVNDFQKGDIAEGYSVSREKKESFPLTVTSAQKNPTAFYLCASSIRNQDYEQYFGPGTRLTVT.

The chain's CDR3 is CASSSGLAGDETQYF. Written as DNA, the CDR3 is TGTGCCAGCAGCTCGGGACTAGCGGGAGACGAGACCCAGTACTTC. The rearrangement joins TRBV7-8 to TRBJ2-5, with TRBD2 matching over 14 bases. Germline CDR1 reads SGHVS; CDR2 reads FQNEAQ. The CDR3 is 15 residues long. The ends lost 4 bases at V and 5 bases at J; junction bases unmatched: 3.

J is TRBJ2-4 and V is TRBV30; D not certain. There are 14 residues in the CDR3. Germline loops: CDR1 GTSNPN, CDR2 SVGIG (reference sequence). With 1 base removed from V and 1 base from J, the gap between germline ends came to 8 bases. CDR3 in amino acids: CAWSGGIAKNIQYF. The CDR3 DNA sequence: TGTGCCTGGAGTGGGGGTATCGCCAAAAACATTCAGTACTTC.

This rearrangement joins TRBV11-2 to TRBJ2-1; 8 nucleotides align to TRBD2. The V segment lost 3 bases and the J segment 1 base; nucleotides outside the gene matches: 5. Germline lookup yields CDR1 SGHAT and CDR2 FQNNGV. The CDR3 contains 16 residues. CDR3 nucleotide sequence: TGTGCCAGCAGCTTCTTTTTAGCGGGGTCCTACAATGAGCAGTTCTTC. This encodes CASSFFLAGSYNEQFF.

CDR3: CSGPGPPTEDTEAFF. Written as DNA, the CDR3 is TGCAGCGGGCCAGGACCCCCGACAGAGGACACTGAAGCTTTCTTT. The genes are TRBV29-1 and TRBJ1-1, with a weak D call TRBD1 (5 bases). The CDR3 contains 15 residues. Deletions cut 7 bases from V and 3 bases from J, with 21 bases between. Germline V CDR1 and CDR2: SQVTM, ANQGSEA.

The chain is built from TRBV9 and TRBJ2-5, with D possibly TRBD2 on 6 matching bases. V was cut by 4 bases and J by 4 bases, with 17 bases left in between. Germline-derived CDR1 and CDR2 are SGDLS and YYNGEE. CDR3 length: 15 amino acids. The chain's CDR3 is CASSPVGGVIETQYF. The DNA of the CDR3 is TGTGCCAGCAGCCCCGTGGGGGGAGTGATAGAGACCCAGTACTTC.

This chain uses TRBV5-1 with TRBJ2-7, with D possibly being TRBD2 (6 bases). Germline values: CDR1 SGHRS, CDR2 YFSETQ. V dropped 0 bases and J dropped 5 bases, with 12 bases sitting between them. CDR3 length: 14 residues. CDR3 amino acids: CASSLARGGNEQYF. CDR3 nucleotides: TGCGCCAGCAGCTTGGCTAGGGGAGGAAACGAGCAGTACTTC. Together with reference TRBV5-1 and TRBJ2-7, the CDR3 gives the full variable domain: KAGVTQTPRYLIKTRGQQVTLSCSPISGHRSVSWYQQTPGQGLQFLFEYFSETQRNKGNFPGRFSGRQFSNSRSEMNVSTLELGDSALYLCASSLARGGNEQYFGPGTRLTVT.

The genes are TRBV21-1 and TRBJ2-5; the D call TRBD2 from the table was never checked on the DNA. TRBV21-1 is reported as a pseudogene. This CDR3 has 17 residues. For the CDR3, the DNA is TGCGTAACAGAGGGGGGGCCCGCAGAGGAGAACGAAGAGACCCAGTACTTC. It yields the protein CVTEGGPAEENEETQYF.